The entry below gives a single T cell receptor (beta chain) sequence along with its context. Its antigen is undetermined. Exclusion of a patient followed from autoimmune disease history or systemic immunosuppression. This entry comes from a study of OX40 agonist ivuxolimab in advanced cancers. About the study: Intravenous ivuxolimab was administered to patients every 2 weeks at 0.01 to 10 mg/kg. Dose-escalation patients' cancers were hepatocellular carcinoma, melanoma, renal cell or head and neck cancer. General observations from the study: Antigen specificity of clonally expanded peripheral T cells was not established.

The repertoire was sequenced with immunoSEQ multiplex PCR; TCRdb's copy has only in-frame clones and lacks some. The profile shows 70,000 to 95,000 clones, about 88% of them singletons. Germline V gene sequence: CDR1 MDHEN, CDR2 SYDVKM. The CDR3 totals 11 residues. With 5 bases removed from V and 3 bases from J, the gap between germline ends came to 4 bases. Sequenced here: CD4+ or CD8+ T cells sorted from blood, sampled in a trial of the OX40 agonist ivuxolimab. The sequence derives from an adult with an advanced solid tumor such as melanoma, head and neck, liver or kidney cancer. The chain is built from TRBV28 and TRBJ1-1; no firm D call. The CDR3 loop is CASSVDTEAFF. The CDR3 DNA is TGTGCCAGCAGTGTAGACACTGAAGCTTTCTTT.